The rows below give T cell receptor beta chains drawn from one sample of a study of blood T cell repertoires in COVID-19. The protocol was immunoSEQ multiplex PCR, while the TCRdb copy is restricted to in-frame clones and leaves out a portion. The sample contains 200,000 or so clones, roughly 81% of which appear only once. Sequencing input: peripheral blood. The receptor set was obtained from an elderly woman with COVID-19, enrolled during active disease. Both conserved end residues are part of each CDR3. A D gene is named only where the DNA matches it firmly.

>TRBV5-1|TRBJ1-6|TRBD1
CASSLDAGGSNSPLHF
>TRBV5-1|TRBJ2-5|TRBD1
CASSSTGNQETQYF
>TRBV5-1|TRBJ2-5|NA
CASRQLEQTETQYF
>TRBV7-2|TRBJ2-5|NA
CASSPTGETQYF
>TRBV10-3|TRBJ1-2|NA
CAISESQGPPNYGYTF
>TRBV5-4|TRBJ1-3|NA
CASSPGAGAGNTIYF
>TRBV7-8|TRBJ2-1|NA
CASSLAENYNEQFF
>TRBV7-3|TRBJ2-2|TRBD2
CASSVAGTSGGQNTGELFF
>TRBV7-8|TRBJ1-1|NA
CASSLAQGRSGEAFF
>TRBV24-1|TRBJ1-2|NA
CATSDFSYGYTF
>TRBV28|TRBJ2-7|NA
CASSFGGSSYEQYF
>TRBV12-5|TRBJ2-1|TRBD2
CASGLPQTSGEQFF
>TRBV12-2|TRBJ1-5|NA
CASRLRDSNQPQHF
>TRBV7-6|TRBJ2-1|TRBD2
CASSPGASGFYNEQFF
>TRBV5-1|TRBJ2-7|TRBD1
CASSFLRDSGYEQYF
>TRBV18|TRBJ2-7|NA
CASSPPDSSYEQYF
>TRBV2|TRBJ1-1|NA
CASSEWQAYTEAFF
>TRBV6-5|TRBJ2-7|TRBD1
CASSYETGQNLYEQYF